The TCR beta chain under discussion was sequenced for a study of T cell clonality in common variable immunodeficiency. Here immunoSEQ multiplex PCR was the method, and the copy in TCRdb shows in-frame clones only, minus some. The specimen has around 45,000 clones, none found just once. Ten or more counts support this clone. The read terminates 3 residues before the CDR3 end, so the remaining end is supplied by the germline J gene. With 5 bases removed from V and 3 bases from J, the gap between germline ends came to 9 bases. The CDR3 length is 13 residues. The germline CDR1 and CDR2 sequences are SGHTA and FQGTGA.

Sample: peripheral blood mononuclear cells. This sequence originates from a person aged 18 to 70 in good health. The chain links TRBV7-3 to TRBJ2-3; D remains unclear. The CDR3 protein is CASSPVRTDTQYF. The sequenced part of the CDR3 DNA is TGTGCCAGCAGCCCCGTAAGGACAGATACG.